This TCR beta chain was observed in a study of blood T cell repertoires in COVID-19. The overall study: Acute and convalescent COVID-19 samples came from the United States, Italy and Spain.

Per the original methods: How many nucleated cells were present was estimated from reference gene primer amplification. Data came from immunoSEQ multiplex PCR; TCRdb stores just in-frame clones and leaves some out. The D gene and trimming were derived from the DNA, and the V and J assignments and clone size from that table. The sample has some 370,000 clones, more than 70% seen once. Seattle's cohort entered during active infection and was followed longitudinally. To note about this clone: This same CDR3 is encoded by further DNA sequences in the sample.

V trimming: 5 bases; J trimming: 4 bases; junction bases outside the gene matches: 4. Germline V gives CDR1 MNHEY, CDR2 SVGAGI. The CDR3 loop spans 14 amino acids. What was sequenced was peripheral blood. The clonotype was recovered from a woman in her twenties or thirties with COVID-19, enrolled during active disease. The chain carries TRBV6-5 and TRBJ2-7; TRBD2 agrees at 11 bases. CDR3 in DNA: TGTGCCAGCAGTCCGGGACTAGCGGAGTACGAGCAGTACTTC. Protein: CASSPGLAEYEQYF.